This T cell receptor beta chain emerged from a study of cytomegalovirus exposure and HLA in healthy donors. Study-wide results and caveats: A later analysis linked about 17,000 TCR beta sequences to HLA alleles at 0.05 false discovery rate. The sole available immune exposure information was CMV serostatus. Donors were assumed by presence/absence analyses to have roughly uniform sequencing depth. Most TCR sequences were rare, but some public TCRs occurred in many donors.

The CDR3 has 14 amino acids. Germline CDR1 is SGHNT and CDR2 is YYREEE (reference sequence). The trim removed 4 bases at V and 6 bases at J, leaving 9 bases unmatched. Primers included in the PCR were 60 Vbeta and 13 Jbeta primers. TCRdb's copy holds only in-frame clones and misses some; the assay was immunoSEQ multiplex PCR. The sample gives 110,000 or so clones, 60% to 80% of which show up once; 5.4% is in the top ten. Remarks on this clone: Antigen specificity is unknown.

Sequencing was done on a sample of PBMCs. The chain joins TRBV5-4 to TRBJ2-7; 8 bases map to TRBD1. This receptor was taken from a woman in her thirties in good health and CMV-seropositive. The DNA for the CDR3 is TGTGCCAGCAGCACCCGACAGGGGACTGGCGAGCAGTACTTC. Residues: CASSTRQGTGEQYF.